This TCR beta chain was retrieved from a study of beta chain features in type 1 diabetes. Background on the study: Cell yields, gender and age were comparable in patients and healthy donors. Findings of the study overall: There was a moderate but significant shortening of TCRB CDR3s in all four CD4+ subsets of Type 1 diabetes patients. VDJ junctions from patients with type 1 diabetes contained fewer insertions and more deletions.

Regarding this clone: Its antigen is not known.

The germline V gene encodes CDR1 SQVTM and CDR2 ANQGSEA. J lost 6 bases, V lost 7 bases, and 14 bases had no gene match. The length of the CDR3 is 14 residues. Reverse transcribing all isolated RNA meant expressed TCRB transcripts were sequenced. It was found that naive, central memory and regulatory T cell samples averaged around 3.7 million reads. Some clones are missing from TCRdb's copy, which holds only in-frame ones; the method was immunoSEQ multiplex PCR. The sample has hundreds of thousands of clones, over 12% seen once. Averaging roughly 120 mL, one heparinised blood draw was given by each donor.

The sequence derives from a man between 18 and 35 years old with type 1 diabetes. The chain has TRBV29-1 and TRBJ1-1; 7 bases align to TRBD1. Specimen: naive CD4+ T cells from blood. CDR3 sequence: CSARRGGEVAEAFF. The CDR3 DNA follows: TGCAGCGCCCGACGAGGGGGCGAAGTGGCTGAAGCTTTCTTT.